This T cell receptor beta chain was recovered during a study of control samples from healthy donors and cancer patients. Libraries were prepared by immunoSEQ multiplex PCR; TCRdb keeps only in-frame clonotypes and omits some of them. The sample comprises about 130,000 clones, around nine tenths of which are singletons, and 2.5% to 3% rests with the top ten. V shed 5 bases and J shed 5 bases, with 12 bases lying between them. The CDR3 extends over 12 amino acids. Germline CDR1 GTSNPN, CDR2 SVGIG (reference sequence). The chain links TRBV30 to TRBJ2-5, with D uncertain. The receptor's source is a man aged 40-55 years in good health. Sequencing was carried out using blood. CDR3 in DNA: TGTGCCTGGGCTGGGTTATCGGAGACCCAGTACTTC. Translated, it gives CAWAGLSETQYF.